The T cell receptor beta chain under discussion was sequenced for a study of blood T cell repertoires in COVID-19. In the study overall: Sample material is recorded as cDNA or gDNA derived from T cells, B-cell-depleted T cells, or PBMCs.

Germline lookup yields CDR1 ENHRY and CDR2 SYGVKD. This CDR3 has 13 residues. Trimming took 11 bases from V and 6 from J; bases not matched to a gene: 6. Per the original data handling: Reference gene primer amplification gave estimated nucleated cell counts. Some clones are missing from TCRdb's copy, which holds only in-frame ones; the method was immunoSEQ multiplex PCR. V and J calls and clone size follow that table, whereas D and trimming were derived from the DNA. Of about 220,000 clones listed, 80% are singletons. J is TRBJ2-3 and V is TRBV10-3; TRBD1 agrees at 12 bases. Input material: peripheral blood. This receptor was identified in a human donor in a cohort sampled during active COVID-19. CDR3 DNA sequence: TGTGCCGCGGGACAGGGGGCTGAGGATACGCAGTATTTT. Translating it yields CAAGQGAEDTQYF.